This is a list of T cell receptor beta chains from one sample in a study of T cells in tumors after PD-1 blockade. Using immunoSEQ multiplex PCR, the repertoire was profiled, and TCRdb retains in-frame clones only, with some absent. In the table there are about 20,000 clones, 78% of which are singletons. Specimen: PBMCs, collected before anti-PD-1 treatment. Receptor source: a human donor with basal cell carcinoma. Each CDR3 is given with its conserved first and last residue. D genes are given only for firm matches. The size field is filled for only some rows; it gives once, few, many or a size class.

cdr3_aa cdr3_nt j_call clone_size v_call d_call
CASRDATNEKLFF TGCGCCAGCAGAGACGCAACTAATGAAAAACTGTTTTTT TRBJ1-4 - TRBV5-1 -
CASNPGYNSPLHF TGTGCCAGCAACCCGGGATATAATTCACCCCTCCACTTT TRBJ1-6 - TRBV6-5 -
CATSRGLRGVQPQHF TGTGCCACCAGCAGAGGCCTGCGAGGGGTTCAGCCCCAGCATTTT TRBJ1-5 - TRBV15 -
CASSESDGVGGVRYGYTF TGTGCCAGCAGTGAATCGGATGGGGTAGGGGGCGTTCGCTATGGCTACACCTTC TRBJ1-2 - TRBV25-1 TRBD1
CASSVGLAGGRYEQYF TGTGCCAGCAGCGTAGGACTAGCGGGGGGGCGCTACGAGCAGTACTTC TRBJ2-7 - TRBV9 TRBD2
CASSPRQGGPTNEKLFF TGTGCCAGCAGTCCCCGACAGGGCGGACCAACTAATGAAAAACTGTTTTTT TRBJ1-4 few TRBV6-2/TRBV6-3 TRBD1
CASSDMVTGELFF TGTGCCAGCTCAGATATGGTCACCGGGGAGCTGTTTTTT TRBJ2-2 - TRBV18 -
CSVEGGAGKLFF TGCAGCGTTGAGGGCGGAGCAGGGAAACTGTTTTTT TRBJ1-4 - TRBV29-1 -
CASSQLTSGRAYEQYF TGTGCCAGCAGCCAGCTGACTAGCGGGCGGGCCTACGAGCAGTACTTC TRBJ2-7 - TRBV3-1/TRBV3-2 TRBD2
CATLPLFSTGAGGGYTF TGTGCCACCCTCCCCCTCTTTTCGACAGGGGCCGGGGGGGGCTACACCTTC TRBJ1-2 - TRBV19 TRBD1
CASQPNINSPLHF TGTGCCAGCCAGCCAAACATCAATTCACCCCTCCACTTT TRBJ1-6 - TRBV6-5 -
CASSLGIEGKETQYF TGTGCCAGCAGCTTAGGAATAGAGGGCAAAGAGACCCAGTACTTC TRBJ2-5 few TRBV7-9 -
CASSWGEGTDTQYF TGTGCCAGCAGCTGGGGGGAAGGGACCGATACGCAGTATTTT TRBJ2-3 - TRBV5-4 -
CASSYSTGFVNEQFF TGTGCCAGCAGTTACTCGACAGGGTTTGTCAATGAGCAGTTCTTC TRBJ2-1 - TRBV6-5 TRBD1
CASSWRETQYF TGTGCCAGCAGCTGGAGAGAGACCCAGTACTTC TRBJ2-5 - TRBV5-4 -
CASSLGGMTQYF TGTGCCAGCAGCTTAGGGGGGATGACCCAGTACTTC TRBJ2-5 - TRBV7-2 -
CPSCYGGAGLGSSYNEQFF TGTCCCAGCTGTTATGGGGGGGCGGGGTTGGGGAGCTCCTACAATGAGCAGTTCTTC TRBJ2-1 - TRBV2 -
CASSDRQSSTHNEQFF TGTGCCAGCAGTGACCGACAGTCCTCCACACACAATGAGCAGTTCTTC TRBJ2-1 - TRBV6-4 -
CASSQWREKLFF TGTGCCAGCAGCCAATGGAGGGAAAAACTGTTTTTT TRBJ1-4 - TRBV7-8 -
CASSQAVAGVPTDTQYF TGCGCCAGCAGCCAAGCGGTGGCGGGAGTCCCCACAGATACGCAGTATTTT TRBJ2-3 few TRBV4-1 TRBD2
CASGSAPLTAGGFSDTQYF TGTGCTAGTGGCTCTGCCCCCCTTACCGCGGGGGGTTTCTCAGATACGCAGTATTTT TRBJ2-3 - TRBV12-5 TRBD2
CASSQVLGRVSNTEAFF TGCGCCAGCAGCCAAGTTCTGGGCAGGGTGTCTAACACTGAAGCTTTCTTT TRBJ1-1 - TRBV4-1 -
CASSLGGHTDTQYF TGTGCCAGCAGCTTGGGGGGGCACACAGATACGCAGTATTTT TRBJ2-3 - TRBV5-6 -
CAWSRVGGTKNTEAFF TGTGCCTGGAGCAGAGTAGGGGGGACAAAGAACACTGAAGCTTTCTTT TRBJ1-1 once TRBV30 -
CASSPGTGDRASETQYF TGCGCCAGCAGCCCGGGGACAGGGGATCGGGCAAGTGAGACCCAGTACTTC TRBJ2-5 - TRBV5-1 TRBD1
CASSQAYTYNSPLHF TGCGCCAGCAGCCAAGCATACACCTATAATTCACCCCTCCACTTT TRBJ1-6 - TRBV4-3 -
CASSFQQGNTIYF TGTGCCAGCAGTTTCCAACAGGGAAACACCATATATTTT TRBJ1-3 - TRBV6-5 -
CASSISEASGNTIYF TGTGCCAGTAGTATCTCGGAGGCATCTGGAAACACCATATATTTT TRBJ1-3 - TRBV19 -
CASRGGGPGELFF TGTGCCAGCCGGGGGGGAGGCCCCGGGGAGCTGTTTTTT TRBJ2-2 - TRBV19 TRBD2
CASSGPRDRGNTGELFF TGTGCCAGCAGCGGTCCTAGGGACAGGGGCAACACCGGGGAGCTGTTTTTT TRBJ2-2 - TRBV9 TRBD1
CASSIIREQFF TGTGCCAGTAGTATTATCCGTGAGCAGTTCTTC TRBJ2-1 - TRBV19 -
CASSQVVPDQPQHF TGTGCCAGCAGCCAAGTCGTTCCAGATCAGCCCCAGCATTTT TRBJ1-5 - TRBV14 -
CASSGQSSNQPQHF TGTGCCAGTAGTGGACAGAGTAGCAATCAGCCCCAGCATTTT TRBJ1-5 - TRBV19 -
CASSLRQGWGTQYF TGTGCCAGCAGTCTGCGACAGGGGTGGGGGACCCAGTACTTC TRBJ2-5 - TRBV2 TRBD1
CARRFGRGGRHIAGELFF TGCGCCCGCCGCTTTGGTAGGGGGGGCAGGCATATTGCCGGGGAGCTGTTTTTT TRBJ2-2 - TRBV5-5 -
CASTVSSGANVLTF TGTGCCAGCACCGTCAGCTCTGGGGCCAACGTCCTGACTTTC TRBJ2-6 - TRBV7-9 -
CASTRDSITGELFF TGTGCCAGCACCCGGGACAGTATCACCGGGGAGCTGTTTTTT TRBJ2-2 - TRBV7-2 TRBD1
CASSRAPTNFLTRLNQETQYF TGCGCCAGCAGCCGGGCCCCGACCAACTTCCTCACCCGGCTCAACCAAGAGACCCAGTACTTC TRBJ2-5 few TRBV4-1 -
CATRQGENTGELFF TGTGCCACCAGGCAGGGGGAGAACACCGGGGAGCTGTTTTTT TRBJ2-2 - TRBV6-5 TRBD1
CASSSPPGTPTSGNTIYF TGTGCCAGTAGTAGCCCCCCCGGGACACCGACCTCTGGAAACACCATATATTTT TRBJ1-3 - TRBV19 -
CASSYSQGRYGYTF TGTGCCAGCAGTTACTCTCAGGGTCGATATGGCTACACCTTC TRBJ1-2 - TRBV6-2/TRBV6-3 -
CASSQELTGAYGYTF TGTGCCAGCAGCCAAGAGCTAACAGGGGCCTATGGCTACACCTTC TRBJ1-2 - TRBV3-1/TRBV3-2 TRBD1
CASSIQARYGYTF TGTGCCAGTAGTATCCAGGCACGTTATGGCTACACCTTC TRBJ1-2 - TRBV19 -
CASSSANRVGQFF TGTGCCAGCAGCTCCGCGAATCGGGTTGGGCAGTTCTTC TRBJ2-1 once TRBV7-2 -
CASSKAGGRGYNEQFF TGTGCCAGTAGTAAAGCCGGAGGGAGGGGATACAATGAGCAGTTCTTC TRBJ2-1 - TRBV19 TRBD2
CASSLDSNYGYTF TGTGCCAGCAGTCTCGACAGCAATTATGGCTACACCTTC TRBJ1-2 - TRBV28 -
CASFYGWARVGSSYNEQFF TGTGCCAGCTTTTATGGGTGGGCGCGGGTGGGGAGCTCCTACAATGAGCAGTTCTTC TRBJ2-1 once TRBV2 -
CASSSTPLTGREAFF TGTGCCAGCAGCTCGACGCCTCTTACGGGACGCGAAGCTTTCTTT TRBJ1-1 few TRBV5-6 -
CASALGTDSYEQYF TGTGCCAGCGCCCTCGGGACAGACTCCTACGAGCAGTACTTC TRBJ2-7 - TRBV10-3 TRBD1
CAIRVAGGPFGEQFF TGTGCCATCAGAGTAGCGGGGGGGCCGTTCGGTGAGCAGTTCTTC TRBJ2-1 - TRBV10-3 TRBD2
CASSAPVGNYGYTF TGTGCCAGCAGCGCCCCTGTCGGAAACTATGGCTACACCTTC TRBJ1-2 - TRBV5-5 -
CASSYSRSLAGAQYF TGTGCCAGCAGTTACTCGAGGAGCCTCGCGGGGGCCCAGTACTTC TRBJ2-5 - TRBV6-2/TRBV6-3 TRBD2
CASSQGYGTENEKLFF TGTGCCAGCAGCCAAGGTTATGGGACAGAGAATGAAAAACTGTTTTTT TRBJ1-4 - TRBV4-2 TRBD1
CASSPGPFSYEQYF TGTGCCAGCAGTCCGGGACCGTTCTCCTACGAGCAGTACTTC TRBJ2-7 - TRBV5-6 -
CASSYSAVGDTQYF TGTGCCAGCAGTTACAGTGCGGTGGGGGATACGCAGTATTTT TRBJ2-3 - TRBV6-5 -
CASSYFLASTYEQYF TGTGCCAGCAGTTACTTCCTAGCGTCCACCTACGAGCAGTACTTC TRBJ2-7 - TRBV6-2/TRBV6-3 -
CASGRGLVPYEQYF TGTGCCAGCGGCCGGGGACTAGTTCCCTACGAGCAGTACTTC TRBJ2-7 once TRBV7-2 TRBD2
CASSQRRSLGETQYF TGTGCCAGCAGCCAAAGAAGGTCCCTAGGGGAGACCCAGTACTTC TRBJ2-5 once TRBV3-1/TRBV3-2 -